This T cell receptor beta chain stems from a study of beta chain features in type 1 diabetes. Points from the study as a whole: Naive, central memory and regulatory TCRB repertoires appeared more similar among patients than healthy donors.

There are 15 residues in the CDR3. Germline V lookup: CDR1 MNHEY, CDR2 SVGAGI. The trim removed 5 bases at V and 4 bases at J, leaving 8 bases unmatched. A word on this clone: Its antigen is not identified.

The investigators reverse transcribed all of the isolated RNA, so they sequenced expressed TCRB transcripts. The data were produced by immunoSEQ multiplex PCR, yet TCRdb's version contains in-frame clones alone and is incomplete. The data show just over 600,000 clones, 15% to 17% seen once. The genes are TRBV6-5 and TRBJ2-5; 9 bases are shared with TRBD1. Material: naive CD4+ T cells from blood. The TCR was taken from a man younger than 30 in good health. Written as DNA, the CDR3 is TGTGCCAGCAGTAGCCCGGGACAGGGAGTAGAGACCCAGTACTTC. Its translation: CASSSPGQGVETQYF.